A single sample is the source of the 16 T cell receptor beta chains below, sequenced in a study of T cells of healthy individuals. TCRdb used MiXCR to reprocess the 5' RACE reads, holding one entry per CDR3 protein. Here the sample spans 75,000 to 95,000 distinct CDR3 sequences, about 5% being singletons. The receptors stem from a female donor in good health.

This clonotype has at least ten counts. The chain recombines TRBV7-9 with TRBJ2-1; TRBD1 or TRBD2 may be the D gene (6 bases each). Trimming left V 5 bases short and J 0 bases short, with 20 bases between. Germline loops: CDR1 SEHNR, CDR2 FQNEAQ (reference sequence). This CDR3 has 18 amino acids. The DNA for the CDR3 is TGTGCCAGCAGCCTCCTCCCGGGGGCGGAGAGCTCCTACAATGAGCAGTTCTTC. It yields the protein CASSLLPGAESSYNEQFF.

This clonotype showed up many times. The CDR3 reads CSPGMPNTEAFF. DNA for the CDR3: TGCAGCCCTGGGATGCCGAACACTGAAGCTTTCTTT. The genes are TRBV29-1 and TRBJ1-1; D is unresolved. The CDR3 contains 12 residues. Trimming pared 8 bases from V and 1 base from J, leaving 11 bases between. The V gene's germline CDR1 is SQVTM and CDR2 ANQGSEA.

Many counts were recorded for this clonotype. The chain is built from TRBV7-3 and TRBJ2-1; 9 bases agree with TRBD1. CDR1 and CDR2 (germline): SGHTA, FQGTGA. CDR3 size: 14 residues. V was pared by 6 bases and J by 10 bases, with 10 bases of the junction left unmatched. CDR3 region: CASRLGQGEGEQFF. The DNA for the CDR3 is TGTGCCAGCAGACTGGGACAGGGTGAGGGAGAGCAGTTCTTC.

Many counts were recorded for this clonotype. The chain joins TRBV20-1 to TRBJ1-2; weak D call: TRBD1 (6 bases). Germline values: CDR1 DFQATT, CDR2 SNEGSKA (reference sequence). V lost 4 bases and J lost 3, with 12 bases in between. This CDR3 spans 13 amino acids. CDR3 loop: CSAMGGADYGYTF. Written as DNA, the CDR3 is TGCAGTGCTATGGGGGGGGCCGACTATGGCTACACCTTC.

This clonotype was picked up many times. The chain uses TRBV3-1 and TRBJ2-5, with D tentatively TRBD1 (6 bases). Germline V gives CDR1 LGHDT, CDR2 YNNKEL (reference sequence). The CDR3 covers 16 residues. V was pared by 3 bases and J by 5 bases, with 19 bases between. The CDR3 nucleotides are TGTGCCAGCAGCCACCGAGAAAGACAGGTCGGGGAGACCCAGTACTTC. Translated, it gives CASSHRERQVGETQYF.

The V call is TRBV5-6, the J call TRBJ1-1; maybe TRBD1 (5 bases). V lost 0 bases and J lost 1, with 10 bases in between. Germline CDR1 and CDR2: SGHDT and YYEEEE. The length of the CDR3 is 15 residues. CDR3 nucleotide sequence: TGTGCCAGCAGCTTGGTGGGGCAGGAGAACACTGAAGCTTTCTTT. Translating gives CASSLVGQENTEAFF.

This clonotype was observed at least ten times. This chain uses TRBV6-1 with TRBJ2-6; the D is unclear. This CDR3 comprises 19 residues. V dropped 3 bases and J dropped 1 base, with 19 bases sitting between them. Germline loops: CDR1 MNHNS, CDR2 SASEGT. The CDR3 nucleotides are TGTGCCAGCAGTGAGTTCCGCATAGTAAGTCCATCTGGGGCCAACGTCCTGACTTTC. The encoded protein is CASSEFRIVSPSGANVLTF.

Many counts were recorded for this clonotype. The chain recombines TRBV29-1 with TRBJ1-3; D uncertain. The CDR3 has 14 amino acids. Germline V gene sequence: CDR1 SQVTM, CDR2 ANQGSEA. Between the trimmed V and J ends, which lost 4 bases and 0 bases, there was a span of 10 bases. DNA of the CDR3: TGCAGCGTTGTTACAGATCTCTCTGGAAACACCATATATTTT. Encoded protein: CSVVTDLSGNTIYF.

The sample holds many counts of this clonotype. The chain is built from TRBV10-3 and TRBJ1-2; no clear D. The V gene's germline CDR1 is ENHRY and CDR2 SYGVKD. CDR3 length: 14 amino acids. V shed 0 bases and J shed 6 bases, with 11 bases lying between them. The CDR3 loop reads CAISESGRLDGYTF. The CDR3 region has the DNA TGTGCCATCAGTGAGTCTGGCAGGTTAGATGGCTACACCTTC.

This clonotype appeared many times. This chain links TRBV28 with TRBJ1-2; D not certain. The germline gives CDR1 MDHEN, CDR2 SYDVKM. V was pared by 8 bases and J by 0 bases, with 13 bases between. CDR3 length: 14 residues. CDR3 loop: CASGKGPANYGYTF. CDR3 DNA sequence: TGTGCCAGCGGCAAAGGACCAGCTAACTATGGCTACACCTTC.

The chain carries TRBV30 and TRBJ2-7, with D perhaps given as TRBD1 or TRBD2 (7 bases each). V was clipped by 1 base and J by 6 bases, with 16 bases between them. Per the germline V gene, CDR1 is GTSNPN and CDR2 is SVGIG (reference sequence). The CDR3 has 14 amino acids. CDR3 DNA sequence: TGTGCCTGGAGTGAGACAGGGAGGGTCGTCGAGCAGTACTTC. Amino acids: CAWSETGRVVEQYF.

In this sample, this clonotype turned up many times. This chain links TRBV20-1 with TRBJ2-2; 11 bases agree with TRBD2. The V segment lost 3 bases and the J segment 0 bases; nucleotides outside the gene matches: 3. The CDR3 runs to 16 residues. In germline, CDR1 is DFQATT, CDR2 SNEGSKA (reference sequence). The CDR3 protein is CSASSGRATNTGELFF. In nucleotides, the CDR3 is TGCAGTGCTAGTAGCGGGAGGGCTACGAACACCGGGGAGCTGTTTTTT.

This chain uses TRBV28 with TRBJ2-7; 9 positions match TRBD2. From germline, CDR1 is MDHEN and CDR2 SYDVKM. V dropped 4 bases and J dropped 2; count of bases not matched to a gene: 12. The CDR3 runs 17 residues. The CDR3 loop is CASSSLIVSGGAYEQYF. CDR3 bases: TGTGCCAGCAGTTCCTTAATAGTTAGCGGGGGAGCCTACGAGCAGTACTTC.

This clonotype showed up many times. The chain is built from TRBV6-5 and TRBJ2-7; 12 bases are a match to TRBD1. The trim removed 10 bases at V and 2 bases at J, leaving 9 bases unmatched. Germline V gives CDR1 MNHEY, CDR2 SVGAGI. The CDR3 is 15 amino acids. The CDR3, as DNA: TGTGCCACCGTTACCGGGACAGGGGGCCCCTACGAGCAGTACTTC. This gives the protein CATVTGTGGPYEQYF.

This clonotype has ten or more counts. One end of the junction does not line up with germline, which may come from a read error. CDR3 sequence reads: CASSPRGRTSTEAFF. In DNA form, the CDR3 reads TGTGCCAGCTCCCCACGGGGGAGGACCTCGACTGAAGCTTTCTTT. J is TRBJ1-1 and V is TRBV18; tentative D call: TRBD1 (5 bases). Germline values: CDR1 KGHSH, CDR2 LQKENI. This CDR3 contains 15 residues.

This clonotype was seen ten or more times. V and J are TRBV19 and TRBJ2-7, with D perhaps matching TRBD1 (5 bases). V was cut by 3 bases and J by 2 bases, with 11 bases left in between. Germline assignment: CDR1 LNHDA and CDR2 SQIVND (reference sequence). The CDR3 loop spans 14 amino acids. CDR3 protein: CASSIGREAYEQYF. CDR3 bases: TGTGCCAGTAGTATCGGCAGGGAAGCCTACGAGCAGTACTTC.